The clone carrying this T cell receptor (beta chain) was detected once. The data stem from a study of cytomegalovirus exposure and HLA in healthy donors. The V end lost 5 bases, the J end lost 8 bases, and 18 bases lay between the germline ends. This CDR3 comprises 15 residues. In germline, CDR1 is MDHEN, CDR2 SYDVKM. Sequenced by immunoSEQ multiplex PCR; TCRdb stores in-frame clones only, minus some. This sample has some 70,000 clones; 96% occur once, and the top ten carry approximately 2.5%. The genes are TRBV28 and TRBJ1-4, with a tentative D call TRBD1 (6 bases). This TCR came from a young man in good health and CMV-seronegative. The sequencing sample was made of PBMCs. The CDR3 here is CASSPRGDGGEKLFF. The CDR3 nucleotides are TGTGCCAGCAGTCCCCGGGGGGACGGGGGCGAAAAACTGTTTTTT.